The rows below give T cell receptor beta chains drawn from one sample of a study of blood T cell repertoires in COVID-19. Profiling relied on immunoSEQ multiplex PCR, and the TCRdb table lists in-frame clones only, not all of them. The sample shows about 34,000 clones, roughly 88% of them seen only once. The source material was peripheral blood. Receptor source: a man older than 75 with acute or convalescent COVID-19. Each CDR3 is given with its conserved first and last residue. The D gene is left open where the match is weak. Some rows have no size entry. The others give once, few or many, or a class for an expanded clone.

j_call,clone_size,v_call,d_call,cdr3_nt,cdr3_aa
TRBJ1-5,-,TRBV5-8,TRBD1,TGTGCCAGCAGCTTCCGAGGGACAGCTAAAAATCAGCCCCAGCATTTT,CASSFRGTAKNQPQHF
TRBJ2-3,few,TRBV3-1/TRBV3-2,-,TGTGCCAGCAGCCAAGAGGCAGGGCCCCCAGATACGCAGTATTTT,CASSQEAGPPDTQYF
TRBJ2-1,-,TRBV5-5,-,TGTGCCAGCAGCCGCGGATACTCCGACAATGAGCAGTTCTTC,CASSRGYSDNEQFF
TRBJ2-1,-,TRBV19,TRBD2,TGTGCCAGTATCAATGAACATCGGGGGGACAATGAGCAGTTCTTC,CASINEHRGDNEQFF
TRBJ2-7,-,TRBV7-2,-,TGTGCCAGCAGCTTAGCCGGAAGACAGGGAGGCTCCCTACTAGTACCTTTCTACGAGCAGTACTTC,CASSLAGRQGGSLLVPFYEQYF
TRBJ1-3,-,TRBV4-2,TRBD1,TGTGCCAGCAGCCAAGAGGACAGGGGGACTGGAAACACCATATATTTT,CASSQEDRGTGNTIYF
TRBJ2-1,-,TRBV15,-,TGTGCCACCAGCAGGTGGACAGGAGGGGTCAATGAGCAGTTCTTC,CATSRWTGGVNEQFF
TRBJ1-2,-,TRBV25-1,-,TGTGCCAGCAGTGAAGTCGGGAGGACAGCGAACTATGGCTACACCTTC,CASSEVGRTANYGYTF
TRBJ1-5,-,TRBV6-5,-,TGTGCCAGCACCCCGGGGATGGTCCAGCCCCAGCATTTT,CASTPGMVQPQHF
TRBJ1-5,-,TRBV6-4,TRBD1,TGTGCCAGCAGTGACACAGGGGAGGGCAATCAGCCCCAGCATTTT,CASSDTGEGNQPQHF
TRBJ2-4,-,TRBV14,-,TGTGCCAGCAGCCAAGCTGGTCGGGGGTTAGCCAAAAACATTCAGTACTTC,CASSQAGRGLAKNIQYF
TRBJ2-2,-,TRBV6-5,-,TGTGCCAGCAGTTTTTTTCTATCGAACACCGGGGAGCTGTTTTTT,CASSFFLSNTGELFF
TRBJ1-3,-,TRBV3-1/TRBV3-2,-,TGTGCCAGCAGCCAAACAAGAACTGGAAACACCATATATTTT,CASSQTRTGNTIYF
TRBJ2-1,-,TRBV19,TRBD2,TGTGCCAGCCTACTAGCGGGGGGGGGCAATGAGCAGTTCTTC,CASLLAGGGNEQFF
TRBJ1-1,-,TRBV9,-,TGTGCCAGCAGCGTAGGTAGGAGGGGCGACACTGAAGCTTTCTTT,CASSVGRRGDTEAFF
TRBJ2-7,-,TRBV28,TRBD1,TGTGCCAGCAGTATCAACAGGGGGAGGGAGCAGTACTTC,CASSINRGREQYF
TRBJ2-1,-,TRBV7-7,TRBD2,TGTGCCAGCAGCACGGGACTAGCGGGGGCCCATGAGCAGTTCTTC,CASSTGLAGAHEQFF
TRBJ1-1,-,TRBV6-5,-,TGTGCCAGCATCCCGGGGGGAACGAACACTGAAGCTTTCTTT,CASIPGGTNTEAFF
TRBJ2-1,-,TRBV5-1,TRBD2,TGCGCCAGCAGCGAGATACTAGCGGGGGGAGGTGAGCAGTTCTTC,CASSEILAGGGEQFF
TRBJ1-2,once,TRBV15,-,TGTGCCACCAGCAGGGGGTCTTCCCCTACGGGGGGCTACACCTTC,CATSRGSSPTGGYTF
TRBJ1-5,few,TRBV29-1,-,TGCAGCGTTGAAGAGGGGAGCGGCCCGATTCAGCCCCAGCATTTT,CSVEEGSGPIQPQHF
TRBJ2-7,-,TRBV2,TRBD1,TGTGCCAGCAGGACAGGGGGACAGAGATACGAGCAGTACTTC,CASRTGGQRYEQYF
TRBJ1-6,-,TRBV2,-,TGTGCCAGCTCGCCCGCGGGCTCCAGTAATTCACCCCTCCACTTT,CASSPAGSSNSPLHF
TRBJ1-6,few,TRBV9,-,TGTGCCAGCAGCGTAGAAGGGGTTTGGAATTCACCCCTCCACTTT,CASSVEGVWNSPLHF
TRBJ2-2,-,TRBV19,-,TGTGCCAGTAGTTCACCCCGGCAGGGAAACACCGGGGAGCTGTTTTTT,CASSSPRQGNTGELFF
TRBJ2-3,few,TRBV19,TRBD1,TGTGCCAGTAGTCCGGACAGGGCGAGCACAGATACGCAGTATTTT,CASSPDRASTDTQYF
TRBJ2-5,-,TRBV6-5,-,TGTGCCACCTGGCGGGATGGGGGAGAGACCCAGTACTTC,CATWRDGGETQYF
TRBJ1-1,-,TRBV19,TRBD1,TGTGCCAGTAGCACGACAGGGGACACTGAAGCTTTCTTT,CASSTTGDTEAFF